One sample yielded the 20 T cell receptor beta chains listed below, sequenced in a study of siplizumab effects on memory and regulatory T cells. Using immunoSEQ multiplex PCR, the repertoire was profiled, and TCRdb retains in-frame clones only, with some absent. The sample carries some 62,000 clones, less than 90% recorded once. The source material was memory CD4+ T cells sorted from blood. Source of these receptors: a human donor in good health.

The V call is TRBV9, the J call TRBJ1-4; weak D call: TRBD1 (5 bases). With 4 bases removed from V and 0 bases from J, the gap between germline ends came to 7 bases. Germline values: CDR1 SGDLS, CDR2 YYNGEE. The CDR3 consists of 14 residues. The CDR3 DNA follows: TGTGCCAGCAGCCTGGGGGCAACTAATGAAAAACTGTTTTTT. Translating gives CASSLGATNEKLFF.

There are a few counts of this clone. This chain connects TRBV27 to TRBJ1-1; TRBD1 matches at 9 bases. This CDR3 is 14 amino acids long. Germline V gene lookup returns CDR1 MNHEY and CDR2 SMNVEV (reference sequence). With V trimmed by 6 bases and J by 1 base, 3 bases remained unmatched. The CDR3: CASSKGQGNTEAFF. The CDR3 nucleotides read TGTGCCAGCAGCAAGGGACAGGGGAACACTGAAGCTTTCTTT.

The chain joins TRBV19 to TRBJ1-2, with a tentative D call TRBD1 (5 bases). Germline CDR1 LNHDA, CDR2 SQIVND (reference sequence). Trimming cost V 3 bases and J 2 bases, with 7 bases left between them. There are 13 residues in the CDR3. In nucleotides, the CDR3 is TGTGCCAGTAGTATTAACAGGAACTATGGCTACACCTTC. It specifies CASSINRNYGYTF. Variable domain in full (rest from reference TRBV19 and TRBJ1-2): DGGITQSPKYLFRKEGQNVTLSCEQNLNHDAMYWYRQDPGQGLRLIYYSQIVNDFQKGDIAEGYSVSREKKESFPLTVTSAQKNPTAFYLCASSINRNYGYTFGSGTRLTVV.

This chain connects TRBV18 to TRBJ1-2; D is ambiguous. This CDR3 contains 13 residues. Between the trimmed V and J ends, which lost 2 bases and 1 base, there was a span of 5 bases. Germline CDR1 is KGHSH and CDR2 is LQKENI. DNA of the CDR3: TGTGCCAGCTCACCAAACAGTAACTATGGCTACACCTTC. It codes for CASSPNSNYGYTF.

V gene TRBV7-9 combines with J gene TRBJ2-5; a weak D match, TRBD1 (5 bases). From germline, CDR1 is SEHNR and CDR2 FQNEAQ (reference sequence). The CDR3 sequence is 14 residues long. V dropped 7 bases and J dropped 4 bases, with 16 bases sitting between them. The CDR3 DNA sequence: TGTGCCAGCACCCAAAGTCAGGGCCGAGAGACCCAGTACTTC. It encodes CASTQSQGRETQYF.

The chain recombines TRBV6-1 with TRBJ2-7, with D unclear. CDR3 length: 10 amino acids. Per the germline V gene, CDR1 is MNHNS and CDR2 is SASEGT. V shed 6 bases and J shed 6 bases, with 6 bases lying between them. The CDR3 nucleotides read TGTGCCAGCAGACAAGCCGAGCAGTACTTC. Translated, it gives CASRQAEQYF.

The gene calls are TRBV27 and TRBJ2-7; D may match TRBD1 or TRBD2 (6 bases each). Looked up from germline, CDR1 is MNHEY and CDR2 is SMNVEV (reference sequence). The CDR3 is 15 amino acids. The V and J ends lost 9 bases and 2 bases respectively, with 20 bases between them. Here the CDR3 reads CASSLLSGATYEQYF. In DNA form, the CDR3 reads TGTGCCAGTTCTCTCTTGTCGGGGGCCACCTACGAGCAGTACTTC.

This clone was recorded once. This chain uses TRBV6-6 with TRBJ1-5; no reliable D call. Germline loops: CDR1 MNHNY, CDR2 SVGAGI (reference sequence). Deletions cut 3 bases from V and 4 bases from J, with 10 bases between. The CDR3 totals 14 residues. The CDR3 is CASSYLPTNQPQHF. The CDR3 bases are TGTGCCAGCAGTTATTTGCCGACGAATCAGCCCCAGCATTTT.

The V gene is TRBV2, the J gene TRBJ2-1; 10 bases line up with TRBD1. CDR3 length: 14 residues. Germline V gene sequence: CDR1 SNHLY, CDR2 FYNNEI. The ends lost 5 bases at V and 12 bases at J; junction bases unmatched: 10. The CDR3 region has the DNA TGTGCCAGCAGTTCCGGGACAGGGGCCAGAGGGCAGTTCTTC. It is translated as CASSSGTGARGQFF.

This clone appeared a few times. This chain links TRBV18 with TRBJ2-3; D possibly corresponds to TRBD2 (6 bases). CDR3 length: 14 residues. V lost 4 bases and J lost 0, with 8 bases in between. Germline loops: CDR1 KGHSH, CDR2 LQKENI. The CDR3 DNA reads TGTGCCAGCTCACGGGCGGGGAGCACAGATACGCAGTATTTT. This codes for CASSRAGSTDTQYF.

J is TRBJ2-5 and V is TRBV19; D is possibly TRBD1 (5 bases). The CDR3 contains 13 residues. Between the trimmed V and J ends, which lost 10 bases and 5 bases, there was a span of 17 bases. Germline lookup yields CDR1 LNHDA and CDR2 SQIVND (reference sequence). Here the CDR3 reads CATGPVGAETQYF. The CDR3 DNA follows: TGTGCCACCGGACCGGTAGGGGCCGAGACCCAGTACTTC. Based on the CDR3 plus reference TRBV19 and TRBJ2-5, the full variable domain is DGGITQSPKYLFRKEGQNVTLSCEQNLNHDAMYWYRQDPGQGLRLIYYSQIVNDFQKGDIAEGYSVSREKKESFPLTVTSAQKNPTAFYLCATGPVGAETQYFGPGTRLLVL.

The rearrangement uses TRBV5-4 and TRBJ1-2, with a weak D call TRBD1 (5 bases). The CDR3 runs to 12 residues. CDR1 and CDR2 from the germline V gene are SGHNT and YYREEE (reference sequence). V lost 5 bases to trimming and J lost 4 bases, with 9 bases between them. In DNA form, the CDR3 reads TGTGCCAGCAGGGGGCGCGGCTATGGCTACACCTTC. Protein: CASRGRGYGYTF.

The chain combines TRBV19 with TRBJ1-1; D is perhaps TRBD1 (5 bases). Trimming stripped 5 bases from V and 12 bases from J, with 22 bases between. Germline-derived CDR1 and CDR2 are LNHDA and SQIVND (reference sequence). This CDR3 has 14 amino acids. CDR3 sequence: CASSPAIGAGRSFF. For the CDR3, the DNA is TGTGCCAGTAGTCCCGCTATCGGGGCAGGGAGGTCTTTCTTT.

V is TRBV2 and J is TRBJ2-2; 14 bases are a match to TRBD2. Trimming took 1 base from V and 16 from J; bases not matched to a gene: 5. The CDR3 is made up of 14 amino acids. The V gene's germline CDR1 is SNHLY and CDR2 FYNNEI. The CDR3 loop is CASSEGGLAGERFF. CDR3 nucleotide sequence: TGTGCCAGCAGTGAAGGGGGACTAGCGGGAGAACGGTTTTTT.

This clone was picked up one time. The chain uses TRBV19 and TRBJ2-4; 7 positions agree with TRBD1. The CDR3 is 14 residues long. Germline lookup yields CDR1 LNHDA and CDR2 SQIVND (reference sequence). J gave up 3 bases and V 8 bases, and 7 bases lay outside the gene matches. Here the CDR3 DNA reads TGTGCCAGTGCAGGACAGGCGGGCAAAAACATTCAGTACTTC. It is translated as CASAGQAGKNIQYF.

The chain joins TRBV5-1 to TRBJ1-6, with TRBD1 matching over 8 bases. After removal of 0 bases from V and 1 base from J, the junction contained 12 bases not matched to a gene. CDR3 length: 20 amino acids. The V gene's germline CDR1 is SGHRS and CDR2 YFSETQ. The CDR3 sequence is CASSLDPRGLADSYNSPLHF. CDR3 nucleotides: TGCGCCAGCAGCTTGGATCCCAGGGGGCTCGCCGATTCCTATAATTCACCCCTCCACTTT.

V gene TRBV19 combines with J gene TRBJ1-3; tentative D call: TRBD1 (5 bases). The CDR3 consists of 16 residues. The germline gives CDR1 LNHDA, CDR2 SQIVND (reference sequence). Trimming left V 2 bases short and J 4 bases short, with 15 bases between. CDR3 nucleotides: TGTGCCAGTAGTATATCCTCCCGGGACGGCGGAAACACCATATATTTT. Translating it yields CASSISSRDGGNTIYF.

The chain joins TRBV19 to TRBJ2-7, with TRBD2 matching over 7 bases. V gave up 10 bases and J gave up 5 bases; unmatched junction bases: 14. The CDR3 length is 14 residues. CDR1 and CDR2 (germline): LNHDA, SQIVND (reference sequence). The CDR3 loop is CATGQAGDGDEQYF. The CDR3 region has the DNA TGTGCCACCGGGCAGGCGGGAGATGGGGACGAGCAGTACTTC.

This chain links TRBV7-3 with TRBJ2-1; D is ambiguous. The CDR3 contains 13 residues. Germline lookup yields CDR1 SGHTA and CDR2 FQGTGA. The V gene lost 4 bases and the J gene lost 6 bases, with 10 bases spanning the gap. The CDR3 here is CASSSLGFNEQFF. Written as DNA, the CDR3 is TGTGCCAGCAGCTCCTTGGGCTTCAATGAGCAGTTCTTC.

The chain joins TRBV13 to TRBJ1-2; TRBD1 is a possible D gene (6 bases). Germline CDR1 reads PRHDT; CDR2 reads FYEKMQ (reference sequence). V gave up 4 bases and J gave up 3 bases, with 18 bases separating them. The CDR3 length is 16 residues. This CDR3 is CASSSFSRGRDYGYTF. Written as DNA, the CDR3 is TGTGCCAGCAGCTCTTTCTCCCGGGGGCGCGACTATGGCTACACCTTC.